This record covers a single TCR beta chain. Its antigen is unknown. Within one base of it there is no much larger clone, and no base qualities were kept. This specimen belongs to a study of shared clonotypes between healthy human individuals (dated by TCRdb to the early 2020s). Study-wide context: The cohort comprised two women and a few men aged 18 to 49 years. For each donor, three plates each were used for CD4 naive and CD4 memory, two plates were used for CD8 naive, and one plate was used for CD8 memory. To estimate repertoire size and how much clonotypes are shared between individuals, the study performed deep sequencing of blood TCR repertoires from a few healthy adults. To increase sequencing depth and limit assay-specific biases, TCR repertoire library preparation and sequencing were carried out by different laboratories using diverse techniques. Per donor, leukapheresis produced somewhere between about 0.85 and 9.5 billion PBMCs.

Broad study findings and their caveats: Rarefaction of sorted-subset datasets indicated incomplete sequencing despite the large sequencing depth. Estimated clonotype richness was generally larger for naive than for memory subsets. Pairwise subsampling led to the expectation that sequencing depth would affect the degree of clonotype sharing among donors. Clonotypes shared by all four sorted-subset donors showed higher generation probabilities than non-shared clonotypes. Because the study included a small number of donors, the genetic and exposure-history diversity represented was limited. Only blood was sampled, and tissue TCR repertoires likely differ from those in blood. Sharing across a handful of donors was observed for approximately 5% of naive CD4, less than 4% of naive CD8, around 2.5% of memory CD4, and about 0.39% of memory CD8 clonotypes.

CD8 naive samples consisted of CD45RO-negative cells that were positively selected for CCR7, yielding a CD45RA+CCR7+ population without TemRA cells. Donors were healthy HIV-negative adults with no recently reported acute infections or vaccinations. Every donor was a Caucasian adult living in Nashville, Tennessee, USA. Blood was obtained by leukapheresis, after which PBMCs were separated by Ficoll-Histopaque density gradient centrifugation and cryopreserved in liquid nitrogen vapor phase. Analytical flow cytometry was used to check the purity and quantity of every magnetically sorted T cell population. Genomic DNA was isolated from each sorted fraction and quantified by UV absorbance on a Nanodrop 2000c. The CDR3 runs 17 amino acids, cysteine and phenylalanine included. The entry retains the CDR3 DNA only, 51 bases that are in frame from base 1. Ends trimmed: V by 2 bases, J by 3 bases; bases unmatched to a gene: 7. From the germline V gene (reference sequence), CDR1 is SGHAT and CDR2 is FQDESV.

TCR CDR3 regions were amplified from genomic DNA by multiplex PCR using the deep immunoSEQ assay. Extracted genomic DNA from each cell subset was distributed evenly across all wells of several immunoSEQ 96-well plates, and each plate was treated as a replicate. For sorted subsets, approximately 200 ng of genomic DNA, equivalent to some 30,000 T cell genomes, went into each replicate PCR. Purified libraries were measured with a Qubit 3.0 fluorometer, size-checked on a Bioanalyzer 2100, and measured again with the KAPA Library Quantification kit. Each immunoSEQ 96-well plate was sequenced on its own single-read 150-cycle Illumina NextSeq 550 flow cell. In the source study's methods: Because the immunoSEQ output included only junctional sequences and no quality scores, the filtering could not be the same as the filtering used for full-length reads. Sequences were annotated with PyIR, a Python wrapper for IgBLAST v1.9, using IMGT germline references to assign V/J genes and CDR3. Reads were filtered out if the reads had weak V/J assignments (E-value above 1e-6), no CDR3, stop codons, out-of-frame junctions, or ambiguous translated residues. V3J clonotypes were defined as sequences sharing an identical inferred V gene, J gene, and CDR3 amino acid sequence. Percentage overlap between repertoires was calculated by dividing the number of shared unique clonotypes by the size of the smaller repertoire. RTK rarefaction, the Chao1 estimator, and Recon v2.1 estimates of unobserved clonotypes were used to assess repertoire richness. For all TCRbeta clonotypes obtained by the gDNA method from a few donors, generation probabilities were computed with OLGA. As stored in TCRdb, this immuneACCESS dataset retains in-frame rearrangements with V and J assigned. A fraction of the clones does not appear; measured against another copy, unresolved V genes explain less than half of the discrepancy, and the remainder lacks a known reason. D and trimming were read from the DNA, whereas the V and J calls and clone size are those reported in that table. This sample is represented by some 2,100,000 clones; about 93% of them were singletons. About 1.8% of the sample lies in the top ten.

The sample comprised naive CD8+ T cells from PBMCs. The cell subset or site label here, explained by the study, means: CD45RA+CCR7+. This TCR derives from a young man in good health. Some clones in this sample may be carry-over from other donors' samples. The chain couples TRBV11-1 to TRBJ2-7, with 13 bases matching TRBD2. CDR3 loop: CASSLLGGLAGVYEQYF. The DNA sequence is given as TGTGCCAGCAGCTTACTCGGCGGACTAGCGGGAGTCTACGAGCAGTACTTC.